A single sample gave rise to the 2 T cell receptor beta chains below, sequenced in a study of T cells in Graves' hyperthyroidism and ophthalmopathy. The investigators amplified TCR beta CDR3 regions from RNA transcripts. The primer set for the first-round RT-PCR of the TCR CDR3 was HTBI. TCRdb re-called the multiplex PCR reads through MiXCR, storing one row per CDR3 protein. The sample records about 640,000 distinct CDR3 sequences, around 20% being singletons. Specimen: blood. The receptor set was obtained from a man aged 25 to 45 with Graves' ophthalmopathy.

CDR3: CASIGGPGELFF. The CDR3 coding sequence is TGTGCCAGCATTGGTGGCCCCGGGGAGCTGTTTTTT. This chain uses TRBV2 with TRBJ2-2; no reliable D call. V was cut by 7 bases and J by 6 bases, with 9 bases left in between. The CDR3 is 12 amino acids. Germline CDR1 is SNHLY and CDR2 is FYNNEI.

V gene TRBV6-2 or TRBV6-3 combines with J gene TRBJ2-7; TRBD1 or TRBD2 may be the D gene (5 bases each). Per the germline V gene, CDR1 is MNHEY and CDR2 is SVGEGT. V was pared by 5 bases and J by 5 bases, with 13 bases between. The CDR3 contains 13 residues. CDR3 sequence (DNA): TGTGCCAGCAGTCCGGGGACCAGCCACGAGCAGTACTTC. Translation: CASSPGTSHEQYF.